These 12 T cell receptor beta chains share one sample of origin, sequenced in a study of OX40 agonist ivuxolimab in advanced cancers. Here immunoSEQ multiplex PCR was the method, and the copy in TCRdb shows in-frame clones only, minus some. The profile shows over 45,000 clones, roughly 84% of them singletons. The sample was CD4+ or CD8+ T cells sorted from blood, taken in a trial of the OX40 agonist ivuxolimab. These receptors were taken from an adult with an advanced solid tumor such as melanoma, head and neck, liver or kidney cancer.

DNA for the CDR3: TGTGCCAGCAGGGACAGAGCCCTCTATCCAACTAATGAAAAACTGTTTTTT. Amino acid sequence: CASRDRALYPTNEKLFF. The V call is TRBV2, the J call TRBJ1-4; tentatively, D is TRBD1 (6 bases). Trimming took 6 bases from V and 0 from J, leaving 17 bases between them. CDR1 and CDR2 from the germline V gene are SNHLY and FYNNEI. The CDR3 contains 17 residues.

This chain uses TRBV5-8 with TRBJ1-1; the D is unclear. Germline lookup yields CDR1 SGHTS and CDR2 YDEGEE. The ends were cut back, 0 bases at V and 0 bases at J, with 9 bases in the middle. The CDR3 spans 15 residues. The CDR3 nucleotides read TGTGCCAGCAGCTTGGGGGCGAATATGAACACTGAAGCTTTCTTT. Translating gives CASSLGANMNTEAFF. The full variable domain, in which reference TRBV5-8 and TRBJ1-1 provide the parts outside the CDR3, is EAGVTQSPTHLIKTRGQQATLRCSPISGHTSVYWYQQALGLGLQFLLWYDEGEERNRGNFPPRFSGRQFPNYSSELNVNALELEDSALYLCASSLGANMNTEAFFGQGTRLTVV.

This chain joins TRBV28 and TRBJ2-5; 10 bases line up with TRBD1. Unmatched junction bases numbered 11, after V lost 5 bases and J lost 5 bases. The germline V gene has CDR1 MDHEN and CDR2 SYDVKM. CDR3 size: 16 residues. The CDR3: CASSPPPGQGQETQYF. CDR3 nucleotides: TGTGCCAGCAGTCCACCGCCGGGACAGGGGCAGGAGACCCAGTACTTC.

The rearrangement links TRBV6-4 to TRBJ1-1; weak D call: TRBD1 (6 bases). The CDR3 loop spans 14 amino acids. The V end was cut by 6 bases, the J end by 1 base, with 12 bases between. Germline CDR1 reads MRHNA; CDR2 reads SNTAGT. In DNA, the CDR3 is TGTGCCAGCAGGGGGACATACACGAACACTGAAGCTTTCTTT. It specifies CASRGTYTNTEAFF.

V gene TRBV10-2 combines with J gene TRBJ2-5; 8 nucleotides match TRBD2. Germline V lookup: CDR1 WSHSY, CDR2 SAAADI. Trimming cost V 7 bases and J 0 bases; bases outside gene matches: 10. The CDR3 runs to 16 residues. Here the CDR3 reads CASTTGAGVYQETQYF. The CDR3 region has the DNA TGCGCCAGCACCACAGGAGCGGGAGTGTACCAAGAGACCCAGTACTTC.

The V and J genes are TRBV19 and TRBJ2-7; weak D call: TRBD2 (6 bases). Germline CDR1 is LNHDA and CDR2 is SQIVND (reference sequence). This CDR3 region has 14 residues. Trimming shortened V by 5 bases and J by 2 bases, and 13 bases separated the two germline ends. CDR3 loop: CASSFQGGPYEQYF. The CDR3 DNA sequence: TGTGCCAGTAGTTTCCAGGGAGGCCCCTACGAGCAGTACTTC.

The chain recombines TRBV6-5 with TRBJ1-6; 7 nucleotides align to TRBD1. V was clipped by 3 bases and J by 14 bases; unmatched bases: 10. The germline V gene encodes CDR1 MNHEY and CDR2 SVGAGI. The CDR3 extends over 14 amino acids. The CDR3 sequence is CASSYDRVLITLHF. The DNA of the CDR3 is TGTGCCAGCAGTTATGACAGGGTTTTAATAACCCTCCACTTT.

V is TRBV7-9 and J is TRBJ1-2; possibly TRBD1 for D (6 bases). Germline V gene data show CDR1 as SEHNR and CDR2 as FQNEAQ (reference sequence). V dropped 5 bases and J dropped 4 bases, with 14 bases sitting between them. The CDR3 totals 14 residues. The CDR3 region has the DNA TGTGCCAGCAGCCAGCCGGCAGGGGCCTATGGCTACACCTTC. This translates into CASSQPAGAYGYTF. Complete variable domain (other parts from reference TRBV7-9 and TRBJ1-2): DTGVSQNPRHKITKRGQNVTFRCDPISEHNRLYWYRQTLGQGPEFLTYFQNEAQLEKSRLLSDRFSAERPKGSFSTLEIQRTEQGDSAMYLCASSQPAGAYGYTFGSGTRLTVV.

The chain joins TRBV29-1 to TRBJ1-1; D gene uncertain. Germline CDR1 and CDR2: SQVTM and ANQGSEA. V lost 2 bases and J 1 base, leaving 11 bases between the germline ends. The CDR3 contains 14 residues. The CDR3 sequence: CSVESLAANTEAFF. DNA for the CDR3: TGCAGCGTTGAATCGTTAGCGGCGAACACTGAAGCTTTCTTT.

In this sample, this clone turned up once. This chain joins TRBV5-5 and TRBJ2-5, with D unclear. The V gene lost 1 base and the J gene lost 3 bases, with 10 bases spanning the gap. Germline V gene sequence: CDR1 SGHKS, CDR2 YYEKEE (reference sequence). This CDR3 region has 14 residues. The chain's CDR3 is CASSLSAVEETQYF. CDR3 nucleotides: TGTGCCAGCAGCTTGTCGGCGGTAGAAGAGACCCAGTACTTC.

This chain uses TRBV5-1 with TRBJ1-2, with D uncertain. The CDR3 is 14 residues long. V lost 0 bases and J lost 5, with 11 bases in between. The germline V gene encodes CDR1 SGHRS and CDR2 YFSETQ. The CDR3 protein is CASSLASSEYGYTF. The CDR3 bases are TGCGCCAGCAGCTTGGCCTCCTCGGAGTATGGCTACACCTTC.

In its sample, this clone was seen a few times. J is TRBJ1-1 and V is TRBV7-8; possibly TRBD1 for D (6 bases). Germline V gene data show CDR1 as SGHVS and CDR2 as FQNEAQ. V gave up 6 bases and J gave up 4 bases, with 12 bases separating them. The CDR3 totals 13 residues. CDR3 DNA sequence: TGTGCCAGCAGTTCCTACAGGGCCACTGAAGCTTTCTTT. It yields the protein CASSSYRATEAFF.